Below, 14 T cell receptor beta chains from the same sample are listed, as sequenced in a study of blood T cell repertoires in COVID-19. Clones were sequenced by immunoSEQ multiplex PCR, and TCRdb holds only the in-frame ones, with some missing. The sample has 180,000 or so clones, around nine tenths seen once. Sequences were obtained from peripheral blood. The origin of the receptors is a man aged 18 to 35 with active or convalescent COVID-19.

The chain is built from TRBV7-2 and TRBJ1-2, with 10 bases matching TRBD1. Unmatched junction bases numbered 10, after V lost 4 bases and J lost 8 bases. The germline V gene has CDR1 SGHTA and CDR2 FQGNSA. The CDR3 totals 15 residues. In DNA form, the CDR3 reads TGTGCCAGCAGCTCACCGGGACAGGGGACTGGCGGCTACACCTTC. It specifies CASSSPGQGTGGYTF.

CDR3 sequence reads: CASSYDRGRREETQYF. The CDR3 DNA is TGTGCCAGCAGTTACGACAGGGGGCGTCGGGAAGAGACCCAGTACTTC. The chain is built from TRBV6-5 and TRBJ2-5, with 10 bases fitting TRBD1. In germline, CDR1 is MNHEY, CDR2 SVGAGI. J lost 3 bases, V lost 2 bases, and 6 bases had no gene match. The CDR3 runs 16 residues.

This clone was observed a single time. V is TRBV5-4 and J is TRBJ2-5, with D possibly TRBD1 on 5 matching bases. The CDR3 is 12 residues long. CDR1 is SGHNT and CDR2 is YYREEE in the germline V gene (reference sequence). Trimming cost V 6 bases and J 0 bases, with 6 bases left between them. The CDR3 DNA follows: TGTGCCAGCACCAGGGACCAAGAGACCCAGTACTTC. It encodes CASTRDQETQYF.

V is TRBV29-1 and J is TRBJ1-1, with a possible D match to TRBD1 (6 bases). Per germline, CDR1 SQVTM and CDR2 ANQGSEA. The CDR3 sequence is 15 residues long. With 0 bases removed from V and 4 bases from J, the gap between germline ends came to 15 bases. The CDR3 region is CSVEDPRTEGTEAFF. The CDR3 DNA reads as TGCAGCGTTGAAGACCCCCGGACAGAAGGCACTGAAGCTTTCTTT.

V gene TRBV19 combines with J gene TRBJ2-5, with a possible D match to TRBD2 (6 bases). The CDR3 has 14 residues. CDR1 is LNHDA and CDR2 is SQIVND in the germline V gene (reference sequence). Trimming stripped 3 bases from V and 10 bases from J, with 18 bases between. The DNA for the CDR3 is TGTGCCAGTAGTATTGGTCTAGTCGCGGGGAGCCAGTACTTC. This encodes CASSIGLVAGSQYF.

The J gene is TRBJ2-2, the V gene TRBV7-9; tentatively, D is TRBD1 (5 bases). The germline V gene has CDR1 SEHNR and CDR2 FQNEAQ (reference sequence). This CDR3 is built from 16 residues. Trimming left V 3 bases short and J 5 bases short, with 16 bases between. For the CDR3, the DNA is TGTGCCAGCAGCTTTCCAGCGCAGGGTGGGACCGGGGAGCTGTTTTTT. Protein product: CASSFPAQGGTGELFF.

The chain recombines TRBV13 with TRBJ2-1; D is perhaps TRBD2 (5 bases). V lost 5 bases and J lost 8, with 16 bases in between. Germline-derived CDR1 and CDR2 are PRHDT and FYEKMQ (reference sequence). The CDR3 spans 14 residues. CDR3 in DNA: TGTGCCAGCAGCGCGACATCACTAGGGTATGAGCAGTTCTTC. This gives the protein CASSATSLGYEQFF.

The gene calls are TRBV7-8 and TRBJ2-2, with D possibly being TRBD1 (6 bases). The CDR3 sequence is 15 residues long. Trimming removed 2 bases at V and 4 bases at J, with 11 bases between. From germline, CDR1 is SGHVS and CDR2 FQNEAQ. This chain's CDR3 is CASSLRGKATGELFF. The CDR3 region has the DNA TGTGCCAGCAGCTTAAGGGGGAAGGCCACCGGGGAGCTGTTTTTT.

The chain uses TRBV7-2 and TRBJ2-2; TRBD1 aligns across 7 bases. CDR3 size: 15 residues. Per the germline V gene, CDR1 is SGHTA and CDR2 is FQGNSA. J lost 1 base, V lost 6 bases, and 5 bases had no gene match. The CDR3 region is CASRKNRGNTGELFF. CDR3 in DNA: TGTGCCAGCAGGAAGAACAGGGGGAACACCGGGGAGCTGTTTTTT.

J is TRBJ1-2 and V is TRBV27, with unresolved D. Germline V gene data show CDR1 as MNHEY and CDR2 as SMNVEV (reference sequence). This CDR3 region has 16 residues. V gave up 4 bases and J gave up 5 bases, with 20 bases separating them. CDR3 region: CASSSNARKRVYGYTF. DNA of the CDR3: TGTGCCAGCAGTTCTAACGCTCGGAAGCGAGTATATGGCTACACCTTC.

V gene TRBV6-1 combines with J gene TRBJ2-7, with D hard to call. The ends were cut back, 0 bases at V and 6 bases at J, with 9 bases in the middle. CDR1 MNHNS and CDR2 SASEGT come from the germline V gene. CDR3 length equals 13 residues. As DNA, the CDR3 is TGTGCCAGCAGTGAAGCTCCTAGAGGCGAGCAGTACTTC. It codes for CASSEAPRGEQYF.

The chain uses TRBV11-3 and TRBJ1-1, with 8 bases matching TRBD1. Germline lookup yields CDR1 SGHNT and CDR2 YENEEA. This CDR3 comprises 17 residues. J lost 5 bases, V lost 5 bases, and 16 bases had no gene match. CDR3 amino acids: CASSPWYRGGVRTEAFF. CDR3 nucleotide sequence: TGTGCCAGCAGCCCCTGGTACAGGGGGGGAGTTAGGACTGAAGCTTTCTTT.

The V call is TRBV4-1, the J call TRBJ1-5; D remains unclear. V was shortened by 1 base and J by 3 bases, with 7 bases between the two germline ends. The CDR3 is 14 residues long. The V gene's germline CDR1 is MGHRA and CDR2 YSYEKL. The DNA for the CDR3 is TGCGCCAGCAGCCAAGGTAGTGACAATCAGCCCCAGCATTTT. Translated: CASSQGSDNQPQHF.

The chain employs TRBV10-3 and TRBJ1-1; D perhaps matches TRBD1 (5 bases). With 4 bases removed from V and 5 bases from J, the gap between germline ends came to 11 bases. The CDR3 sequence is 13 residues long. Germline lookup yields CDR1 ENHRY and CDR2 SYGVKD. Here the CDR3 DNA reads TGTGCCATCAGTGGCGCAGGGAGGACTGAAGCTTTCTTT. Protein: CAISGAGRTEAFF.